The sequence of this T cell receptor (beta chain) was determined in a study of blood T cell repertoires in COVID-19. Study details: There were acute and convalescent COVID-19 samples, and they came from the United States, Italy and Spain.

How the authors handled the data: By means of reference gene primer amplification, nucleated cell counts were estimated. Data came from immunoSEQ multiplex PCR; TCRdb stores just in-frame clones and leaves some out. That table furnishes V, J and clone size, whereas the DNA furnished D and trimming. Of 68,000 or so clones detected, around 84% appear once; the ten largest clones hold 4.1%. Sample: peripheral blood. This sequence originates from a man aged 50 to 60 with acute or convalescent COVID-19.

The CDR3 spells CASSLTAGLGDTQYF. The CDR3 bases are TGTGCCAGCAGCTTAACAGCGGGCTTGGGGGATACGCAGTATTTT. V and J are TRBV7-3 and TRBJ2-3, with a tentative D call TRBD2 (6 bases). The CDR3 consists of 15 residues. V gave up 0 bases and J gave up 6 bases, with 13 bases separating them. Germline V CDR1 and CDR2: SGHTA, FQGTGA.